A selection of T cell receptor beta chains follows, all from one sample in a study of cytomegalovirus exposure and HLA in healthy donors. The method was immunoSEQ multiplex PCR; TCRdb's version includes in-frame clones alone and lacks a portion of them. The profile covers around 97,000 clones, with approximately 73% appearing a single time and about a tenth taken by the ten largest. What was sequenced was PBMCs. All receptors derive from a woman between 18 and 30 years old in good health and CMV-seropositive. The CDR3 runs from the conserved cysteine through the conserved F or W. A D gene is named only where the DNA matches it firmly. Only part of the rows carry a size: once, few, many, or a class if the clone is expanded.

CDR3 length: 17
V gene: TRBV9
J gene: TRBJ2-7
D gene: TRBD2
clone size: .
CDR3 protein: CASSPLGLAGGSYEQYF
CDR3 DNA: TGTGCCAGCAGCCCCCTGGGACTAGCGGGGGGCTCCTACGAGCAGTACTTC

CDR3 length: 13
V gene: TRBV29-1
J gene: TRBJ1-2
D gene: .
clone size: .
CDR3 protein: CSSYGAVDYGYTF
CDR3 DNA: TGCAGCTCGTATGGGGCAGTTGACTATGGCTACACCTTC

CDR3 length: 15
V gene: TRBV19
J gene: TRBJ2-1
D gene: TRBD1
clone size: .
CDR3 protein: CASRSDRALVSEQFF
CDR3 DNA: TGTGCCAGTAGGAGTGACAGGGCCCTAGTGTCTGAGCAGTTCTTC

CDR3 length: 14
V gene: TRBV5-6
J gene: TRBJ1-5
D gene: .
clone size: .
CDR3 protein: CASSLRYTEGSQHF
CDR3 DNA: TGTGCCAGCAGCTTAAGATATACGGAGGGATCCCAGCATTTT

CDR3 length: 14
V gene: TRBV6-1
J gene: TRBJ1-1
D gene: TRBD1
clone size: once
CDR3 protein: CASRGQGSYTEAFF
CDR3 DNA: TGTGCCAGCAGGGGACAGGGGTCTTACACTGAAGCTTTCTTT

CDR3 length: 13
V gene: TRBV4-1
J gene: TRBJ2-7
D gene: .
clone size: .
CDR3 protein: CASSQEQPYEQYF
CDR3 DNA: TGCGCCAGCAGCCAAGAACAGCCCTACGAGCAGTACTTC

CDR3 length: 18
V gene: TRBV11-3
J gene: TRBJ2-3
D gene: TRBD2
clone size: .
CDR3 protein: CASSKGRASGGSTDTQYF
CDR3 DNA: TGTGCCAGCAGCAAGGGTCGGGCTAGCGGGGGAAGCACAGATACGCAGTATTTT

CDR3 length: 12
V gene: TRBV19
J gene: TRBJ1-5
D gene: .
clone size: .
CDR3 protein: CASSIRGGDQHF
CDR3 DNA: TGTGCCAGTAGTATAAGGGGAGGGGATCAGCATTTT

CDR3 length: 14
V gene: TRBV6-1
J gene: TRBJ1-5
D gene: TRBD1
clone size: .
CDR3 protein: CASNRDRDNQPQHF
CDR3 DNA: TGTGCCAGCAACCGGGACAGGGATAATCAGCCCCAGCATTTT

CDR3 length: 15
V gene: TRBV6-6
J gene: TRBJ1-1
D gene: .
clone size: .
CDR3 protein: CASSYPDDRGTEAFF
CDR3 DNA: TGTGCCAGCAGTTACCCTGATGATCGGGGAACTGAAGCTTTCTTT

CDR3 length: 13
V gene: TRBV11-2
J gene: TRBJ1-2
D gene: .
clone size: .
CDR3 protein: CASSPTGTRGYTF
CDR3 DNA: TGTGCCAGCAGCCCCACAGGGACCCGTGGCTACACCTTC

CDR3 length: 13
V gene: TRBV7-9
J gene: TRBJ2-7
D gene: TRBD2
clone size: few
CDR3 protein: CASGGTSEYEQYF
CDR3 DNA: TGTGCCAGCGGCGGGACTAGCGAATACGAGCAGTACTTC

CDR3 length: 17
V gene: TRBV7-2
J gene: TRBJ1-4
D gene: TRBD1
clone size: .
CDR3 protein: CASSLGTTGTGTEKLFF
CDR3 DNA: TGTGCCAGCAGCTTAGGGACAACCGGGACAGGGACCGAAAAACTGTTTTTT

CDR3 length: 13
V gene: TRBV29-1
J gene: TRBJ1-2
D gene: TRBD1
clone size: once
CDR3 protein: CSVPGQGALGYTF
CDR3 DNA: TGCAGCGTACCGGGACAGGGGGCGCTCGGCTACACCTTC

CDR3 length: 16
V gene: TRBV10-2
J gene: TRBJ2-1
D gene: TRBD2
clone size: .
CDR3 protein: CASSETLAGALNEQFF
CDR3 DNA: TGCGCCAGCAGTGAGACCCTAGCGGGGGCTCTCAATGAGCAGTTCTTC

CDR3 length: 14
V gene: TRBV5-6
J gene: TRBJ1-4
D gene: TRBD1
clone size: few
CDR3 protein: CASSTAGTGEKLFF
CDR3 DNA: TGTGCCAGCAGCACGGCCGGGACAGGGGAAAAACTGTTTTTT

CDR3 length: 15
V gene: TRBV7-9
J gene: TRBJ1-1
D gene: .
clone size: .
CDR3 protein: CASSPLLFRDTEAFF
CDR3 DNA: TGTGCCAGCAGCCCCCTGCTGTTCAGGGACACTGAAGCTTTCTTT

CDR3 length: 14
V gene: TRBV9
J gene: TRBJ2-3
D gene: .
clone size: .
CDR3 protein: CASSVSGNTDTQYF
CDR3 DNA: TGTGCCAGCAGCGTTTCGGGGAACACAGATACGCAGTATTTT

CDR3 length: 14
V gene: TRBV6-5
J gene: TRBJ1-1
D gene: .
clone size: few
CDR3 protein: CASSLLGGGTEAFF
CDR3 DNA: TGTGCCAGCAGTCTCCTAGGAGGAGGGACTGAAGCTTTCTTT

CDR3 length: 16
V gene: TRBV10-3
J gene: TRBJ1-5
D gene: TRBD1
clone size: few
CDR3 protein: CAISPDRVGFNQPQHF
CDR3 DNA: TGTGCCATCAGTCCCGACAGGGTGGGATTCAATCAGCCCCAGCATTTT

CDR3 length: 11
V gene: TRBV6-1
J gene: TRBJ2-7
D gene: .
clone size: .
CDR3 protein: CASSQGDEQYF
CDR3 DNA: TGTGCCAGCAGTCAGGGCGACGAGCAGTACTTC

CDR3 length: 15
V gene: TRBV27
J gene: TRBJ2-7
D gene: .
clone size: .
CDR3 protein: CASSLSTGFAYEQYF
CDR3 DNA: TGTGCCAGCAGTTTATCGACAGGTTTCGCCTACGAGCAGTACTTC

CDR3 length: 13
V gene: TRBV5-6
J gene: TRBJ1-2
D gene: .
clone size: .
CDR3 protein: CASSLGATYGYTF
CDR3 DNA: TGTGCCAGCAGCTTAGGAGCGACCTATGGCTACACCTTC

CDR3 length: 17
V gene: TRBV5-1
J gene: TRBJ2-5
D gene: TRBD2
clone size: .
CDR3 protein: CASSFPGLVGGRETQYF
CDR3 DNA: TGCGCCAGCAGCTTCCCGGGACTAGTGGGGGGACGGGAGACCCAGTACTTC

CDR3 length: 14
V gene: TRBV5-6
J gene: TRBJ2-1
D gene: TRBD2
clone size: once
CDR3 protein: CASSFRGLDDEQFF
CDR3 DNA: TGTGCCAGCAGCTTTCGGGGACTAGACGATGAGCAGTTCTTC

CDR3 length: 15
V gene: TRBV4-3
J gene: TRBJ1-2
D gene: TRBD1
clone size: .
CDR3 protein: CASSPARTGGYGYTF
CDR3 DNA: TGCGCCAGCAGCCCAGCCCGGACAGGGGGCTATGGCTACACCTTC

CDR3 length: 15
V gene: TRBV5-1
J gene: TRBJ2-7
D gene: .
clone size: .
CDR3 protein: CASSLASGSLGEQYF
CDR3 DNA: TGCGCCAGCAGCTTGGCCTCGGGGAGCCTTGGCGAGCAGTACTTC

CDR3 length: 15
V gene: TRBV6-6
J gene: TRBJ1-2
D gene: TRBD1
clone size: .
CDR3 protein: CASSTTTGVNYGYTF
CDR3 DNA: TGTGCCAGCAGTACGACGACAGGGGTCAACTATGGCTACACCTTC

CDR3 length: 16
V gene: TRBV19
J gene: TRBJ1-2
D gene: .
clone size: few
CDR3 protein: CASTESLDSGIYGYTF
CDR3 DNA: TGTGCCAGTACGGAAAGTCTGGACAGCGGAATCTATGGCTACACCTTC

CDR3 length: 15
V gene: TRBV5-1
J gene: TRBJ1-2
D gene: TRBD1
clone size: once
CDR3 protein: CASSWGDREVYGYTF
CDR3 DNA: TGCGCCAGCAGCTGGGGGGACAGGGAAGTCTATGGCTACACCTTC

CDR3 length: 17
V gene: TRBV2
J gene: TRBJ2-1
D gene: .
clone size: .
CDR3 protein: CASRPSVFRRGHDEQFF
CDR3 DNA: TGTGCCAGCAGACCATCTGTATTTCGGCGGGGGCATGATGAGCAGTTCTTC

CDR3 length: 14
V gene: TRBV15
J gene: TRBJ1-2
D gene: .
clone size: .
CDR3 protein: CATSRDLWGHGYTF
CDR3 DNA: TGTGCCACCAGCAGAGATTTATGGGGGCACGGCTACACCTTC

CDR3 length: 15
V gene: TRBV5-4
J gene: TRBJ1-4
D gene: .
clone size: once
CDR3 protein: CASSWSSPGNEKLFF
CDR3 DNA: TGTGCCAGCAGCTGGAGTAGCCCGGGGAATGAAAAACTGTTTTTT

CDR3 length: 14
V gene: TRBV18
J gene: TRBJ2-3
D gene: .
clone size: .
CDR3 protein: CASSPNTNTDTQYF
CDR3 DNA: TGTGCCAGCTCACCAAACACCAACACAGATACGCAGTATTTT

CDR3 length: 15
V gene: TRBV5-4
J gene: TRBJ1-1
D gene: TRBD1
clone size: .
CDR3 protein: CASRRRDRSNTEAFF
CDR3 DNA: TGTGCCAGCAGACGCCGGGACAGGTCGAACACTGAAGCTTTCTTT

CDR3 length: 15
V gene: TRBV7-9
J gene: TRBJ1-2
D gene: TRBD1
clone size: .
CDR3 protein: CASSLAGTGVYGYTF
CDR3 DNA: TGTGCCAGCAGCTTAGCCGGGACAGGGGTGTATGGCTACACCTTC

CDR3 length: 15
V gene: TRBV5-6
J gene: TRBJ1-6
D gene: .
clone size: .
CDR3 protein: CASSLTWANDSPLHF
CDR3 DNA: TGTGCCAGCAGCCTCACCTGGGCGAACGATTCACCCCTCCACTTT

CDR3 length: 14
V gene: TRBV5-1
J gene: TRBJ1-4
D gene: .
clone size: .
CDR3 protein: CASSPWTANEKLFF
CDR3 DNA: TGCGCCAGCAGCCCCTGGACAGCCAATGAAAAACTGTTTTTT

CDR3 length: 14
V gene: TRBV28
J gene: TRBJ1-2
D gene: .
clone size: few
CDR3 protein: CASKRQRSLYGYTF
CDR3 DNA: TGTGCCAGCAAACGACAGAGGTCCCTTTATGGCTACACCTTC

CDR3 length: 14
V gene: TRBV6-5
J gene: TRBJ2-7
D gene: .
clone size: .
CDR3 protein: CASSPGHETYEQYF
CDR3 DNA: TGTGCCAGCAGTCCGGGACATGAGACCTACGAGCAGTACTTC

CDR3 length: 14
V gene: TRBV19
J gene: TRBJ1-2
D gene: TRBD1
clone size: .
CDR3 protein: CASIPTGVNYGYTF
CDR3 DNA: TGTGCCAGTATTCCTACAGGGGTTAACTATGGCTACACCTTC

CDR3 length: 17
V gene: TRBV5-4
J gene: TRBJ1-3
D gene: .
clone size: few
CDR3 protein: CASSSTPTGSSGNTIYF
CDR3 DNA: TGTGCCAGCAGCTCTACCCCGACAGGAAGCTCTGGAAACACCATATATTTT

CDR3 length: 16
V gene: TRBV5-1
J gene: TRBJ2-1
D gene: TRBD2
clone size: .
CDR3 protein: CASSPPGGRAGNEQFF
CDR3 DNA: TGCGCCAGCAGCCCCCCTGGGGGGAGGGCGGGGAATGAGCAGTTCTTC

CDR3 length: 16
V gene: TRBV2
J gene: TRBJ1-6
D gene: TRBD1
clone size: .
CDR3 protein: CASSEGTGVFGSPLHF
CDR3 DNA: TGTGCCAGCAGTGAAGGGACAGGGGTTTTTGGTTCACCCCTCCACTTT

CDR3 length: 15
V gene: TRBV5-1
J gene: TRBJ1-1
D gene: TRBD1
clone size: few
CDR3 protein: CASSGGATGGTEAFF
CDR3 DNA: TGCGCCAGCAGCGGAGGCGCCACAGGGGGCACTGAAGCTTTCTTT

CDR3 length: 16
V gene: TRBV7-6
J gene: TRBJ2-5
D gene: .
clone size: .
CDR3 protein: CASSHTTGSVRETQYF
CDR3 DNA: TGTGCCAGCAGCCATACTACAGGTTCGGTTCGGGAGACCCAGTACTTC

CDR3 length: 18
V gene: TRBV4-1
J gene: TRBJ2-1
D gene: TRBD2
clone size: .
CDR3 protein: CASSQFEGGASGENEQFF
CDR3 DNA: TGCGCCAGCAGCCAATTCGAAGGGGGAGCTAGCGGGGAAAATGAGCAGTTCTTC

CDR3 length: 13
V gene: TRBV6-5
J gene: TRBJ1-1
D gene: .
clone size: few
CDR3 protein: CASSYYSYTEAFF
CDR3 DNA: TGTGCCAGCAGTTACTACAGCTACACTGAAGCTTTCTTT

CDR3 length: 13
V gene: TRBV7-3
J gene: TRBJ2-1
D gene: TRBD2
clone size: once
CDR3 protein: CASRATSDNEQFF
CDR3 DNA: TGTGCCAGCCGGGCGACTAGCGACAATGAGCAGTTCTTC

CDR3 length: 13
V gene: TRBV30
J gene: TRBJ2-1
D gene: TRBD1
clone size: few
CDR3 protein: CAWSRQGLSEQFF
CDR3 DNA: TGTGCCTGGAGCCGACAGGGGTTAAGTGAGCAGTTCTTC

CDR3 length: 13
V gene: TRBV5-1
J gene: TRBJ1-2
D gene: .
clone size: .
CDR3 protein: CASSFRGSYGYTF
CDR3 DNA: TGCGCCAGCAGCTTTCGAGGATCCTATGGCTACACCTTC

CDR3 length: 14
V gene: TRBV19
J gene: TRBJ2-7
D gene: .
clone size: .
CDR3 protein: CASTLQGGNYEQYF
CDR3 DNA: TGTGCCAGTACCCTACAGGGGGGGAACTACGAGCAGTACTTC

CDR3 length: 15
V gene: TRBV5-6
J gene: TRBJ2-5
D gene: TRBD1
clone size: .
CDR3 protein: CASSWGQGAAETQYF
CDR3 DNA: TGTGCCAGCAGCTGGGGACAGGGGGCCGCTGAGACCCAGTACTTC

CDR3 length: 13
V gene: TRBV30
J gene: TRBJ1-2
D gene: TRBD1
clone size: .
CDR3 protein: CAWAGTGTCGYTF
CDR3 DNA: TGTGCCTGGGCCGGGACAGGGACATGTGGCTACACCTTC

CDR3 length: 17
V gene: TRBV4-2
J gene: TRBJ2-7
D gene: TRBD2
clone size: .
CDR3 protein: CASSQVTSGGSSGEQYF
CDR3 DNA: TGTGCCAGCAGCCAGGTGACTAGCGGGGGGTCCTCGGGGGAGCAGTACTTC

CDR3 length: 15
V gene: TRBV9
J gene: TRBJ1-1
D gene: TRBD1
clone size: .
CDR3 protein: CASSIPQGGNTEAFF
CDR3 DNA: TGTGCCAGCAGCATCCCGCAGGGGGGCAACACTGAAGCTTTCTTT